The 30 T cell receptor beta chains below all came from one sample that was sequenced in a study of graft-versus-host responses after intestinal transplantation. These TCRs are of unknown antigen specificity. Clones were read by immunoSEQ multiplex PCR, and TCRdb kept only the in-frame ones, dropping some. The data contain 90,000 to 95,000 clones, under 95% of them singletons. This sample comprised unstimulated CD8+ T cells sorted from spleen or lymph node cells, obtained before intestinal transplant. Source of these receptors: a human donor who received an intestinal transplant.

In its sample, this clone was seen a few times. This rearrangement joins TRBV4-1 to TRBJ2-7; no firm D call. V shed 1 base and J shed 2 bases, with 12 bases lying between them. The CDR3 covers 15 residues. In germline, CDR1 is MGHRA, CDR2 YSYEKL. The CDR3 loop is CASSQGFPGTYEQYF. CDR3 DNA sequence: TGCGCCAGCAGCCAAGGTTTCCCGGGTACCTACGAGCAGTACTTC.

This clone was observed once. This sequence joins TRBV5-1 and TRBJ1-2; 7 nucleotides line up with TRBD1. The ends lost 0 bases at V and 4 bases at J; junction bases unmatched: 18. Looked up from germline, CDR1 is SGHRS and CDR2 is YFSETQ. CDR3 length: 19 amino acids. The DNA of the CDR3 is TGCGCCAGCAGCTTGGCGAGGGGGCGCGTCCCGCTCGCCCCCTATGGCTACACCTTC. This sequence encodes CASSLARGRVPLAPYGYTF.

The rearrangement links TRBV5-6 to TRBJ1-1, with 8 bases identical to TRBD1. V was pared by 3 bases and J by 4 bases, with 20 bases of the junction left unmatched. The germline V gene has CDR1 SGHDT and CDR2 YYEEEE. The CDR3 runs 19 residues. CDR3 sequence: CASSSPQQGQGRFFTEAFF. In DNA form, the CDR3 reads TGTGCCAGCAGCTCACCTCAACAAGGACAGGGACGTTTCTTCACTGAAGCTTTCTTT.

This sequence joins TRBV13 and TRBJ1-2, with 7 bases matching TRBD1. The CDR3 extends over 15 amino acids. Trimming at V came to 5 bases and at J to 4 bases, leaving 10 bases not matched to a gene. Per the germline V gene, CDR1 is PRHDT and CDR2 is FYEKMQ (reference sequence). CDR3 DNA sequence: TGTGCCAGCAGCGACGGGACAGCTGTCCTCTATGGCTACACCTTC. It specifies CASSDGTAVLYGYTF.

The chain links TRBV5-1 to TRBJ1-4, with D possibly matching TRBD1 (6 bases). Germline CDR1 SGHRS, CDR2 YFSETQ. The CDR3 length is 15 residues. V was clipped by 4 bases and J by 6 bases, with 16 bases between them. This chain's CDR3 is CASSGTGIDHEKLFF. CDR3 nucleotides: TGCGCCAGCAGCGGTACAGGGATCGACCATGAAAAACTGTTTTTT.

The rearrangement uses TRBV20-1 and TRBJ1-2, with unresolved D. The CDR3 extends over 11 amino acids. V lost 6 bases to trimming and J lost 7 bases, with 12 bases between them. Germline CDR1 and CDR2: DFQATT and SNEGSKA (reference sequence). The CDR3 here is CSAEGSSGYTF. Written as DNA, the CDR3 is TGCAGTGCGGAAGGGTCGAGTGGCTACACCTTC.

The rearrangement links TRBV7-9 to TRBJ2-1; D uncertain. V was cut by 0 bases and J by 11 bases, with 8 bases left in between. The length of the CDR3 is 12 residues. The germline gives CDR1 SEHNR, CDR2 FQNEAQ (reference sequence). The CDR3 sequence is CASSLADVKQFF. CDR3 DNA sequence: TGTGCCAGCAGCTTAGCGGACGTCAAGCAGTTCTTC.

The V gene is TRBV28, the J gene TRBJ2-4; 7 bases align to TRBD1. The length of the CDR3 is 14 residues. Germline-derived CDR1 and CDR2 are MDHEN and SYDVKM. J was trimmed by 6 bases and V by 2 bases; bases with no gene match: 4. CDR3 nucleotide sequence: TGTGCCAGCAGTTTAACAGGGGCGCCAAACATTCAGTACTTC. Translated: CASSLTGAPNIQYF.

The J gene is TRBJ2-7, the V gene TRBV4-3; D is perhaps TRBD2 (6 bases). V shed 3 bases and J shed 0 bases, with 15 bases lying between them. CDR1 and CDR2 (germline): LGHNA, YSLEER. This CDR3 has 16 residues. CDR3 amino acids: CASSQEAGVSSYEQYF. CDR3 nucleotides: TGCGCCAGCAGCCAGGAAGCGGGCGTCAGCTCCTACGAGCAGTACTTC.

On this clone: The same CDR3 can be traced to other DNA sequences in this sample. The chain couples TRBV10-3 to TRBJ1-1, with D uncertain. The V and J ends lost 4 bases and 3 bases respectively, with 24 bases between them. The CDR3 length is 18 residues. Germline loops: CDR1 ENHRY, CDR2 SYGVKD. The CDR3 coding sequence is TGTGCCATCAGTGCGATAAATTTCGCCCCCCGTCCAGACACTGAAGCTTTCTTT. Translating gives CAISAINFAPRPDTEAFF.

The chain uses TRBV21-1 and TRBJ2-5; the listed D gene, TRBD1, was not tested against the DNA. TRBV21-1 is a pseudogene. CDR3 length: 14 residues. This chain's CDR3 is CASSKSKGRQTQYF. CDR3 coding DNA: TGTGCCAGCAGCAAATCCAAGGGGCGGCAGACCCAGTACTTC.

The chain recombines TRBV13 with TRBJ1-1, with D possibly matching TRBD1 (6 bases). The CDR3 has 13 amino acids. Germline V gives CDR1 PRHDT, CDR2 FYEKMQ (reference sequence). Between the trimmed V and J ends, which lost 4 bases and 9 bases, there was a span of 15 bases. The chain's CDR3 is CASSSMRQEQAFF. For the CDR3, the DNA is TGTGCCAGCAGCTCGATGAGACAGGAGCAAGCTTTCTTT.

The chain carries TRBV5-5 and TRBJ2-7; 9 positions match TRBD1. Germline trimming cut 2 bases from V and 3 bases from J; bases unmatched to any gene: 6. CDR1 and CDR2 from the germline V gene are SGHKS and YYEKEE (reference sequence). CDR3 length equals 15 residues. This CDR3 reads CASSFRQGVGYEQYF. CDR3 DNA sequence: TGTGCCAGCAGCTTTCGACAGGGGGTGGGCTACGAGCAGTACTTC.

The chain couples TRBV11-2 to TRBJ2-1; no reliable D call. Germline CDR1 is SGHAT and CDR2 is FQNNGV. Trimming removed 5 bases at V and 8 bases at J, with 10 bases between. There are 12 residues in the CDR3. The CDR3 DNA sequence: TGTGCCAGCAGCCCCAGAAGGCATGAGCAGTTCTTC. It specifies CASSPRRHEQFF.

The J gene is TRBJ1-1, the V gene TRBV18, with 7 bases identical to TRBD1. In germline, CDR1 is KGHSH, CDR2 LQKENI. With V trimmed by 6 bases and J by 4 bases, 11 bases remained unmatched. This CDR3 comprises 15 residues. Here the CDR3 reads CASSLDVAGGTEAFF. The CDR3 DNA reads TGTGCCAGCTCCCTAGACGTGGCAGGGGGCACTGAAGCTTTCTTT.

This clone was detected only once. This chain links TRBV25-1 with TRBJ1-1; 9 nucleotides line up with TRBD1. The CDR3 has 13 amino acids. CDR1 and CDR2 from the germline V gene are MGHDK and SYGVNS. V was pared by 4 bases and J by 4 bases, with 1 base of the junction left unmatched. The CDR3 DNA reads TGTGCCAGCAGTGTGACAGGGGGCACTGAAGCTTTCTTT. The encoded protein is CASSVTGGTEAFF.

CDR3 protein: CASSEVPPGGRGGEQYF. DNA for the CDR3: TGTGCCAGCAGTGAAGTACCCCCAGGGGGGCGGGGTGGCGAGCAGTACTTC. The rearrangement joins TRBV2 to TRBJ2-7; TRBD1 is a possible D gene (7 bases). The CDR3 runs 17 residues. V lost 1 base, J lost 6 bases, and 22 bases lay in between. The germline V gene encodes CDR1 SNHLY and CDR2 FYNNEI.

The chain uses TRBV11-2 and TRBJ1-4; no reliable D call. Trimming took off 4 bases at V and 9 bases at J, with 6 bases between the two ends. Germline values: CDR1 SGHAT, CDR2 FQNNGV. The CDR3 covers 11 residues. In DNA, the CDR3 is TGTGCCAGCAGCTACAAGCAAAAACTGTTTTTT. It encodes CASSYKQKLFF.

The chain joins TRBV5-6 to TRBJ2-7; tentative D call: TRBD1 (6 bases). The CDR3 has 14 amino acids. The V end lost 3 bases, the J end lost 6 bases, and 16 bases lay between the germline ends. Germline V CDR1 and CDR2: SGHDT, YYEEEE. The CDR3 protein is CASSWGTPLGEQYF. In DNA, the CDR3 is TGTGCCAGCAGCTGGGGGACACCCCTGGGCGAGCAGTACTTC.

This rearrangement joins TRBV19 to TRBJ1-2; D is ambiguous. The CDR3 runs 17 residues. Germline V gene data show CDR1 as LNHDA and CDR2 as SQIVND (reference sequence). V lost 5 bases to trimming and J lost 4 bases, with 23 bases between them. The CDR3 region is CASSVSLANRKTYGYTF. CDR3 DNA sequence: TGTGCCAGTAGTGTATCGTTGGCAAATCGAAAGACCTATGGCTACACCTTC.

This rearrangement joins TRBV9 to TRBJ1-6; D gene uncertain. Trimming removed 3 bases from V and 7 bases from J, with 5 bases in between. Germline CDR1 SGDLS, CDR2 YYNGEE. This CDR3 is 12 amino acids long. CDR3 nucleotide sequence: TGTGCCAGCAGCGCGGACAATTCACCCCTCCACTTT. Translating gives CASSADNSPLHF.

DNA of the CDR3: TGTGCCAGCAGCGGCAGGGGGCGGGAGACCCAGTACTTC. Its protein is CASSGRGRETQYF. The rearrangement joins TRBV13 to TRBJ2-5; 8 bases align to TRBD1. J was trimmed by 5 bases and V by 5 bases; bases with no gene match: 4. CDR1 PRHDT and CDR2 FYEKMQ come from the germline V gene (reference sequence). CDR3 length equals 13 residues.

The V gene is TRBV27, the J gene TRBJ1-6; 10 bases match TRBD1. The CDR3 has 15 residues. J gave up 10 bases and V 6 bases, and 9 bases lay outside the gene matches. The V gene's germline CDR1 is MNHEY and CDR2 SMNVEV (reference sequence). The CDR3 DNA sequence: TGTGCCAGCAGAATGGTAGGGACAGGGGTATCACCCCTCCACTTT. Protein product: CASRMVGTGVSPLHF.

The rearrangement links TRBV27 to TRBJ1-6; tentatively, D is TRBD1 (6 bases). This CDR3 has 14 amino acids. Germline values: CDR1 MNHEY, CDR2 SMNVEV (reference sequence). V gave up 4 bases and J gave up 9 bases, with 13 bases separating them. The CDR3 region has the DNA TGTGCCAGCAGTTGGGGGGCTAGGAGTTCACCCCTCCACTTT. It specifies CASSWGARSSPLHF.

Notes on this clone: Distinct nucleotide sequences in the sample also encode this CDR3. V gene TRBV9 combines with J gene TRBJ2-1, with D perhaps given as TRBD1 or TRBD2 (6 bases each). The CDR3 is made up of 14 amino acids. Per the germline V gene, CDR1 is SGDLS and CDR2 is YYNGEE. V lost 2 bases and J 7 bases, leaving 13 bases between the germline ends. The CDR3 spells CASSVGGQGNEQFF. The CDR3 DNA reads TGTGCCAGCAGCGTTGGGGGGCAGGGGAATGAGCAGTTCTTC. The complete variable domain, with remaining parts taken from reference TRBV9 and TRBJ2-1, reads DSGVTQTPKHLITATGQRVTLRCSPRSGDLSVYWYQQSLDQGLQFLIQYYNGEERAKGNILERFSAQQFPDLHSELNLSSLELGDSALYFCASSVGGQGNEQFFGPGTRLTVL.

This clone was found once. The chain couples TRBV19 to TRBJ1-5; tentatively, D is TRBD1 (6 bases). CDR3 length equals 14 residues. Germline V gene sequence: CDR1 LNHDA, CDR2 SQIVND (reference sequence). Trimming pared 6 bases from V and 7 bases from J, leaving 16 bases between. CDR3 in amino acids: CASRGGGAGQPQHF. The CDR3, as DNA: TGTGCCAGTAGGGGTGGGGGGGCTGGACAGCCCCAGCATTTT.

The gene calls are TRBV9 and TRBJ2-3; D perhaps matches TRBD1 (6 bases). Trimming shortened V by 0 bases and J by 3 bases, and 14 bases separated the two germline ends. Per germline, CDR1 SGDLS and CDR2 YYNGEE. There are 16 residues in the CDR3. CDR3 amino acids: CASSVETGFETDTQYF. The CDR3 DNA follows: TGTGCCAGCAGCGTAGAGACAGGTTTCGAAACAGATACGCAGTATTTT.

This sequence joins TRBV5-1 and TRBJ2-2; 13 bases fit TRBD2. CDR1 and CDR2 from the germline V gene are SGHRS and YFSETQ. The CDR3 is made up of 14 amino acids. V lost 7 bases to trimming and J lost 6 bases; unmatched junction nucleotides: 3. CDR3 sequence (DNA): TGCGCCAGCGGGACTAGCGGGATGTCCGGGGAGCTGTTTTTT. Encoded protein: CASGTSGMSGELFF.

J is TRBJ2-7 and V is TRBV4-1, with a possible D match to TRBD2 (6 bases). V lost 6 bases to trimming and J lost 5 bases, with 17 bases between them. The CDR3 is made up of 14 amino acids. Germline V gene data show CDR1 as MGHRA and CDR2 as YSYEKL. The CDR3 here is CASSQSAGGDEQYF. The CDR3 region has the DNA TGCGCCAGCAGTCAGTCGGCAGGAGGGGACGAGCAGTACTTC.

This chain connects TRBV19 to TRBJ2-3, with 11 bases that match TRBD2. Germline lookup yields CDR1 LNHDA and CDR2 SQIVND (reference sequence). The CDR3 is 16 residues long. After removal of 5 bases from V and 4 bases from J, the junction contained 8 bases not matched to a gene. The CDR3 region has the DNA TGTGCCAGTAGTGCCCTAGCGGGGGGAGGAGCAGATACGCAGTATTTT. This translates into CASSALAGGGADTQYF.